This TCR beta chain was sequenced for a study of shared clonotypes between healthy human individuals. Assay used: immunoSEQ multiplex PCR; TCRdb lists only in-frame clones, some missing. The sample carries about 2.4 million clones, roughly 93% recorded once. The germline V gene has CDR1 LGHNA and CDR2 YSLEER. The junction had 10 bases not matched to a gene; V was cut back by 0 bases and J by 2 bases. The CDR3 length is 20 residues. The receptor was isolated from a man aged 18 to 29 in good health. Some clones in this sample may be carry-over from other donors' samples. This chain links TRBV4-3 with TRBJ2-7; 16 bases map to TRBD2. The sample taken for sequencing was naive CD4+ T cells from PBMCs. As to subset: CD45RA+ positively selected. CDR3 loop: CASSQDLGIGTSGRAYEQYF. In nucleotides, the CDR3 is TGCGCCAGCAGCCAAGATTTGGGAATTGGGACTAGCGGGAGGGCCTACGAGCAGTACTTC.